Presented here are 6 T cell receptor beta chains from one specimen sequenced in a study of CD8 T cells in Susac syndrome. Random hexamers were used to reverse transcribe the RNA input (roughly 0.5 to 1 ug). TCRdb itself ran the immunoSEQ multiplex PCR reads through MiXCR, one entry per CDR3 protein. The sample has approximately 120,000 distinct CDR3 sequences, around 95% seen once. The specimen was CD4+ T cells from PBMCs. All receptors come from a human donor in good health.

This rearrangement joins TRBV7-2 to TRBJ2-7; D is unresolved. Germline values: CDR1 SGHTA, CDR2 FQGNSA. This CDR3 spans 16 amino acids. Trimming cost V 1 base and J 2 bases, with 15 bases left between them. CDR3: CASSLDVGRQPYEQYF. CDR3 sequence (DNA): TGTGCCAGCAGCTTAGACGTCGGTCGTCAACCCTACGAGCAGTACTTC.

This chain connects TRBV4-1 to TRBJ1-1; D is ambiguous. Trimming shortened V by 0 bases and J by 5 bases, and 16 bases separated the two germline ends. The CDR3 is made up of 16 amino acids. The germline V gene encodes CDR1 MGHRA and CDR2 YSYEKL. The CDR3 nucleotides read TGCGCCAGCAGCCAAGAATCCCCGGGTCGAGGGACTGAAGCTTTCTTT. This sequence encodes CASSQESPGRGTEAFF.

This chain uses TRBV28 with TRBJ1-2; tentatively, D is TRBD1 (6 bases). V was clipped by 0 bases and J by 5 bases, with 10 bases between them. Germline-derived CDR1 and CDR2 are MDHEN and SYDVKM. This CDR3 region has 14 residues. CDR3 coding DNA: TGTGCCAGCAGTTTATGGGACAGCGATTATGGCTACACCTTC. It translates to CASSLWDSDYGYTF.

The chain joins TRBV7-9 to TRBJ1-4; D remains unclear. The CDR3 has 16 amino acids. The V end was cut by 5 bases, the J end by 0 bases, with 13 bases between. Germline CDR1 reads SEHNR; CDR2 reads FQNEAQ (reference sequence). Written as DNA, the CDR3 is TGTGCCAGCAGCCCACTAGACCGGTCAACTAATGAAAAACTGTTTTTT. Translating gives CASSPLDRSTNEKLFF.

This chain joins TRBV28 and TRBJ1-2; D might be TRBD1 (5 bases). Trimming took 10 bases from V and 5 from J, leaving 17 bases between them. This CDR3 comprises 13 residues. Germline V gene lookup returns CDR1 MDHEN and CDR2 SYDVKM. The CDR3 DNA sequence: TGTGCCACCTGGGGAGGGGCAGGGTATGGCTACACCTTC. Its translation: CATWGGAGYGYTF.

V and J are TRBV7-8 and TRBJ2-7; TRBD1 might be the D (6 bases). V lost 5 bases and J lost 4, with 15 bases in between. Per the germline V gene, CDR1 is SGHVS and CDR2 is FQNEAQ. The CDR3 length is 14 residues. The CDR3 region has the DNA TGTGCCAGCAGCCGACGCGAGGACAGTTACGAGCAGTACTTC. Protein product: CASSRREDSYEQYF.